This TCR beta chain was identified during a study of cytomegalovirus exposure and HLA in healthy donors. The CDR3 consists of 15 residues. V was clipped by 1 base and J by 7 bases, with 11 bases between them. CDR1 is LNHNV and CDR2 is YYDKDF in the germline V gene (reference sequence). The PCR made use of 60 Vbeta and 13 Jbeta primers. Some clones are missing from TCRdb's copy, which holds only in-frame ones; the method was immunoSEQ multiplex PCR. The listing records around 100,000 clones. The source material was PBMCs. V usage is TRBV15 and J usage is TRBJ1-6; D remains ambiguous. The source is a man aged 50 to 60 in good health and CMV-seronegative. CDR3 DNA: TGTGCCACCAGCAGAGGAGGGAGCTGGAATTCACCCCTCCACTTT. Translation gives CATSRGGSWNSPLHF.